This T cell receptor beta chain stems from a study of post-analysis software for immune sequencing data (dated by TCRdb to 2013 to 2016). Regarding the complete study: Recorded disease courses included relapsing-remitting, secondary progressive and progressive-relapsing multiple sclerosis, with some patients lacking subtype annotation. A subset of samples was prepared in parallel using single-end sample barcoding, then pooled and co-amplified after Illumina adapter ligation. Patient repertoires were compared against about a dozen previously published healthy control repertoires from donors aged roughly 6 to 28 years.

Receptor libraries were prepared by PCR. Sequencing was carried out with an Illumina HiSeq 2500. Unique molecular identifiers were incorporated into TCR beta cDNA libraries to reduce PCR and sequencing biases. About 0.5 million cDNA molecules were obtained for every 1 to 10 million input T cells, so each molecule roughly corresponded to one T cell. Patient libraries were prepared and sequenced with the same protocol used for the earlier healthy control dataset. Samples belonging to the same batch were prepared together, multiplexed and sequenced on a shared HiSeq lane. The published analysis was carried out like this. Raw barcoded reads were processed with MIGEC, and single-read molecular identifier groups were discarded before consensus assembly and CDR3 extraction. Clonotype tables were post-analysed with VDJtools, normalizing diversity by down-sampling all datasets to the smallest sample size. To correct batch-related cross-sample contamination, repertoire overlap clustering matched CDR3 amino acid sequences but not nucleotide sequences. TCRdb reran the public reads through fastp at Q25 and MiXCR, keeping productive beta chains. Rows are combined by CDR3 protein, so each entry shows the most common genes and DNA. The V and J calls reflect TCRdb's pipeline rather than the authors' work. The sample table contains hundreds of thousands of distinct CDR3 sequences; only one count was recorded for about 27% of them. Of the sample, approximately 0.6% falls within the top ten clones.

To demonstrate the VDJtools post-analysis software, TCR beta repertoires were profiled from the peripheral blood of more than ten young patients with multiple sclerosis. The patients with multiple sclerosis were children and adolescents between roughly 6 and 17 years of age. The paper as a whole reports these results and caveats: The control group was slightly older than the multiple sclerosis patient group. When samples were clustered directly using the F measure, samples prepared in the same batch co-clustered strongly, which prompted a batch-effect correction. Normalized Chao1 diversity was significantly lower in multiple sclerosis patients than controls, suggesting substantial peripheral T-cell clonal expansion.

This clonotype turned up a few times. The antigen it binds to is not known. The sample holds no much larger clone one base away, and base qualities are not on file. This receptor was identified in a girl aged 10 to 17 with multiple sclerosis. The sequencing sample was made of blood.

The nucleotide sequence is given as TGCAGTGCCGGAAGGACAGGCAACTATGGCTACACCTTC. This codes for CSAGRTGNYGYTF. The chain is encoded by TRBV20-1 joined to TRBJ1-2; a stretch of 7 junction bases matches TRBD1. The germline V gene (reference sequence) supplies CDR1 DFQATT and CDR2 SNEGSKA. The CDR3 contains 13 residues, cysteine and phenylalanine counted. The sequence is cut down to CDR3 DNA, 39 bases in frame from base 1. Here V drops 6 bases and J drops 2 bases, and the junction holds 6 bases not matched to any gene.